The T cell receptor (beta chain) described here comes from a study of early stage breast cancer tumors. Across the whole study: About 80% of the 16 invasive tumors were ER+, PR+ and HER2-. Study-wide results and caveats: Most shared enriched TCRB sequences were commonly generated ones. In about 90% of the 16 patients, blood comparison separated tumor from normal breast.

To note about this clone: Its antigen is undetermined.

CDR1 is SGHRS and CDR2 is YFSETQ in the germline V gene. V shed 6 bases and J 0 bases; nucleotides not matched to a gene: 5. The CDR3 runs 15 residues. Method: immunoSEQ multiplex PCR; TCRdb's copy keeps in-frame clones and lacks some. The sample lists 5,500 to 7,000 clones; about 62% were seen once. The chain carries TRBV5-1 and TRBJ2-3, with TRBD2 identical over 9 bases. The origin of this receptor is a person in their fifties or sixties with breast cancer. Specimen: normal breast tissue next to the tumor. In DNA, the CDR3 is TGCGCCAGCATCGGGACTAGCCAAAGCACAGATACGCAGTATTTT. It codes for CASIGTSQSTDTQYF. Full variable domain (missing parts from reference TRBV5-1 and TRBJ2-3): KAGVTQTPRYLIKTRGQQVTLSCSPISGHRSVSWYQQTPGQGLQFLFEYFSETQRNKGNFPGRFSGRQFSNSRSEMNVSTLELGDSALYLCASIGTSQSTDTQYFGPGTRLTVL.